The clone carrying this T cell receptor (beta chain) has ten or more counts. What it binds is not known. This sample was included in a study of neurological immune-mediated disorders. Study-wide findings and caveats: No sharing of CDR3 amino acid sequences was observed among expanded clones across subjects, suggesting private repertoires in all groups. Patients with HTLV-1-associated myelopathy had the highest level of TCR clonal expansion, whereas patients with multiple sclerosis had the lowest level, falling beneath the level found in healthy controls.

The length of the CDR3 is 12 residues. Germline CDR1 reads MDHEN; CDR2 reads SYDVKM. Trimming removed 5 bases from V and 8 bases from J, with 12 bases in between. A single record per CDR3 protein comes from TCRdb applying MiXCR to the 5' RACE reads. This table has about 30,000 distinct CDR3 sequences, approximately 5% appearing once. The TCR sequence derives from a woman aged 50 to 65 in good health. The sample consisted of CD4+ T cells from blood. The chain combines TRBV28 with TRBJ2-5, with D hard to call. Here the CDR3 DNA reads TGTGCCAGCAGTAGAGAGACGAGAACCCAGTACTTC. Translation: CASSRETRTQYF.